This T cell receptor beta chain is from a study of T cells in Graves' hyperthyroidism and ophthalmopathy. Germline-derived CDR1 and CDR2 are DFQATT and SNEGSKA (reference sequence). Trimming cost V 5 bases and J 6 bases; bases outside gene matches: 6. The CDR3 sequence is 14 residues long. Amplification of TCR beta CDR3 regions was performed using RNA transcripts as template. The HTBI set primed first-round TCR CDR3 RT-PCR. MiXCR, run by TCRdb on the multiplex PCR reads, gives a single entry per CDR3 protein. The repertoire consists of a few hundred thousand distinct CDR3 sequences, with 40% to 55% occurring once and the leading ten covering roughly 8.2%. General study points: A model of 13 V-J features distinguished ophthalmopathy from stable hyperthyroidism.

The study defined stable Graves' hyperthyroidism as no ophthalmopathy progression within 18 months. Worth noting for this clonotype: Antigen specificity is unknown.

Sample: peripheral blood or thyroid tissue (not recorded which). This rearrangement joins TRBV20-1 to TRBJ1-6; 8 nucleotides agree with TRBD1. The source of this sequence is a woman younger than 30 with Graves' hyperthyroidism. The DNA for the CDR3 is TGCAGTGCTTCCAGGACAGGGTCTAATTCACCCCTCCACTTT. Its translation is CSASRTGSNSPLHF.